This T cell receptor (beta chain) was identified during a study of technical replicates of blood from a handful of donors. V shed 3 bases and J shed 2 bases, with 11 bases lying between them. Per germline, CDR1 ENHRY and CDR2 SYGVKD. CDR3 size: 15 residues. Profiling relied on immunoSEQ multiplex PCR, and the TCRdb table lists in-frame clones only, not all of them. The sample holds 100,000 or so clones, approximately 95% seen once. The clonotype was recovered from a human donor in good health. Specimen: T cells isolated from PBMCs. The V and J genes are TRBV10-3 and TRBJ1-5; D is perhaps TRBD1 (6 bases). This CDR3 reads CAISERGNGNQPQHF. The CDR3 DNA sequence: TGTGCCATCAGTGAAAGGGGGAATGGCAATCAGCCCCAGCATTTT.